These 28 T cell receptor beta chains originate from one sample sequenced in a study of blood T cell repertoires in COVID-19 (TCRdb year 2020). Library method: the immunoSEQ multiplex PCR assay. Entries here come from immuneACCESS through TCRdb and include only in-frame sequences with V and J called. Some clones fail to appear in such tables; in the studies checked, an unresolved V gene covers under half of the shortfall, and the cause of the remainder is unknown. Counted in this sample were approximately 210,000 clones; around nine tenths of them appeared once. The ten biggest clones cover around 0.72% of the sample. The material sequenced was peripheral blood. These receptors were obtained from a middle-aged man with acute or convalescent COVID-19.

The CDR3: CASSHPGQGKNEQFF. CDR3 coding DNA: TGCGCCAGCAGCCATCCGGGACAGGGTAAGAATGAGCAGTTCTTC. This chain joins TRBV4-1 and TRBJ2-1; 9 bases align to TRBD1. The germline V gene encodes CDR1 MGHRA and CDR2 YSYEKL. V dropped 3 bases and J dropped 7; count of bases not matched to a gene: 7. The CDR3 is made up of 15 amino acids.

The table lists this clone with a few counts. CDR3 nucleotide sequence: TGTGCCAGCAGTAAAGAGAACAGGATTTTCACAGATACGCAGTATTTT. Translating gives CASSKENRIFTDTQYF. The V gene is TRBV2, the J gene TRBJ2-3, with D possibly being TRBD1 (5 bases). The germline V gene encodes CDR1 SNHLY and CDR2 FYNNEI. The CDR3 covers 16 residues. Trimming shortened V by 5 bases and J by 2 bases, and 17 bases separated the two germline ends.

The chain has TRBV20-1 and TRBJ2-3, with D maybe TRBD1 (5 bases). CDR1 DFQATT and CDR2 SNEGSKA come from the germline V gene (reference sequence). V shed 3 bases and J shed 6 bases, with 10 bases lying between them. The CDR3 spans 12 residues. CDR3 nucleotide sequence: TGCAGTGCTAGTGCCCCAGGGGATACGCAGTATTTT. This encodes CSASAPGDTQYF.

This chain links TRBV6-5 with TRBJ2-7, with 8 bases fitting TRBD1. The CDR3 has 15 amino acids. Trimming took 2 bases from V and 1 from J; bases not matched to a gene: 4. The germline V gene encodes CDR1 MNHEY and CDR2 SVGAGI. CDR3 protein: CASSYDTGGSYEQYF. The CDR3 DNA reads as TGTGCCAGCAGTTACGACACAGGGGGTTCCTACGAGCAGTACTTC.

The genes are TRBV4-1 and TRBJ2-7; D is unresolved. Between the trimmed V and J ends, which lost 0 bases and 0 bases, there was a span of 12 bases. Germline values: CDR1 MGHRA, CDR2 YSYEKL. The CDR3 sequence is 16 residues long. The CDR3 loop is CASSQDPSGISYEQYF. CDR3 in DNA: TGCGCCAGCAGCCAAGATCCATCAGGTATCTCCTACGAGCAGTACTTC.

The CDR3 loop reads CAGGWQLNTEAFF. The CDR3 coding sequence is TGTGCCGGGGGGTGGCAACTGAACACTGAAGCTTTCTTT. The rearrangement joins TRBV30 to TRBJ1-1; weak D call: TRBD1 (5 bases). Germline V gene data show CDR1 as GTSNPN and CDR2 as SVGIG (reference sequence). V gave up 8 bases and J gave up 0 bases, with 13 bases separating them. CDR3 size: 13 residues.

The rearrangement joins TRBV30 to TRBJ1-2, with 10 bases identical to TRBD1. The J segment lost 4 bases and the V segment lost 2 bases, leaving 7 bases of the junction unmatched. Germline assignment: CDR1 GTSNPN and CDR2 SVGIG (reference sequence). The CDR3 sequence is 15 residues long. The CDR3 sequence is CAWSSGTGVIYGYTF. CDR3 coding DNA: TGTGCCTGGAGTTCCGGGACAGGGGTAATCTATGGCTACACCTTC.

J is TRBJ2-1 and V is TRBV5-1; D unclear. This CDR3 is built from 14 residues. Per germline, CDR1 SGHRS and CDR2 YFSETQ. Trimming cost V 3 bases and J 0 bases, with 7 bases left between them. The CDR3 coding sequence is TGCGCCAGCAGCTCGGCGGCCTCCTACAATGAGCAGTTCTTC. It is translated as CASSSAASYNEQFF.

The J gene is TRBJ1-4, the V gene TRBV5-1, with D maybe TRBD1 (5 bases). This CDR3 spans 16 amino acids. V was pared by 1 base and J by 7 bases, with 17 bases between. The germline gives CDR1 SGHRS, CDR2 YFSETQ. The CDR3 nucleotides read TGCGCCAGCAGCTTGTACCCAGGCAGGGAGGGTGAAAAACTGTTTTTT. Its translation is CASSLYPGREGEKLFF. Full variable domain (rest looked up from reference TRBV5-1 and TRBJ1-4): KAGVTQTPRYLIKTRGQQVTLSCSPISGHRSVSWYQQTPGQGLQFLFEYFSETQRNKGNFPGRFSGRQFSNSRSEMNVSTLELGDSALYLCASSLYPGREGEKLFFGSGTQLSVL.

The V gene is TRBV28, the J gene TRBJ2-3; 7 bases map to TRBD1. Trimming cost V 3 bases and J 2 bases; bases outside gene matches: 5. Germline V gene lookup returns CDR1 MDHEN and CDR2 SYDVKM. The CDR3 runs 15 residues. CDR3 sequence: CASSFFGTATDTQYF. The CDR3 DNA is TGTGCCAGCAGTTTTTTCGGGACAGCCACAGATACGCAGTATTTT.

J is TRBJ1-2 and V is TRBV14; 9 bases line up with TRBD1. The CDR3 covers 16 residues. CDR1 is SGHDN, CDR2 FVKESK, per germline. Trimming took 4 bases from V and 4 from J; bases not matched to a gene: 10. CDR3 sequence reads: CASSLFGQGITYGYTF. The DNA of the CDR3 is TGTGCCAGCAGCCTCTTCGGACAGGGGATTACCTATGGCTACACCTTC.

This chain joins TRBV19 and TRBJ2-1, with D possibly being TRBD1 (6 bases). The germline gives CDR1 LNHDA, CDR2 SQIVND (reference sequence). Trimming pared 4 bases from V and 6 bases from J, leaving 22 bases between. The CDR3 totals 17 residues. The CDR3 DNA reads TGTGCCAGTAGTACTCCGCCTAGATCAGGGGCCCGCAATGAGCAGTTCTTC. Encoded protein: CASSTPPRSGARNEQFF.

The chain couples TRBV3-1 (or the pseudogene TRBV3-2) to TRBJ1-1; TRBD1 matches at 10 bases. The CDR3 extends over 16 amino acids. Trimming at V came to 4 bases and at J to 1 base, leaving 6 bases not matched to a gene. In germline, CDR1 is LGHDT, CDR2 YNNKEL (reference sequence). The CDR3 DNA reads TGTGCCAGCAGCCCGAGGGACAGGGGAACGAACACTGAAGCTTTCTTT. This sequence encodes CASSPRDRGTNTEAFF.

The rearrangement joins TRBV27 to TRBJ2-7, with 13 nucleotides matching TRBD2. Looked up from germline, CDR1 is MNHEY and CDR2 is SMNVEV (reference sequence). There are 13 residues in the CDR3. V gave up 8 bases and J gave up 6 bases; unmatched junction bases: 4. The CDR3 reads CASRTSGGGEQYF. For the CDR3, the DNA is TGTGCCAGCCGGACTAGCGGGGGAGGCGAGCAGTACTTC.

The rearrangement joins TRBV27 to TRBJ2-2; D is unresolved. Trimming removed 6 bases at V and 5 bases at J, with 19 bases between. The CDR3 is made up of 16 amino acids. Germline-derived CDR1 and CDR2 are MNHEY and SMNVEV (reference sequence). The CDR3 reads CASRPSIAGRTGELFF. For the CDR3, the DNA is TGTGCCAGCAGGCCCTCGATAGCCGGAAGGACCGGGGAGCTGTTTTTT.

CDR3 sequence: CARRLLASTDTQYF. The CDR3 coding sequence is TGTGCCAGGAGGTTACTAGCTAGCACAGATACGCAGTATTTT. The V call is TRBV2, the J call TRBJ2-3; the D gene is possibly TRBD2 (6 bases). Germline V gives CDR1 SNHLY, CDR2 FYNNEI. The CDR3 has 14 residues. With 9 bases removed from V and 0 bases from J, the gap between germline ends came to 13 bases.

This rearrangement joins TRBV5-1 to TRBJ2-5; D possibly corresponds to TRBD2 (5 bases). The CDR3 covers 13 residues. Between the trimmed V and J ends, which lost 5 bases and 1 base, there was a span of 9 bases. Germline V gene data show CDR1 as SGHRS and CDR2 as YFSETQ. The CDR3 DNA follows: TGCGCCAGCAGTCCGGACTTCCAAGAGACCCAGTACTTC. Translating gives CASSPDFQETQYF.

V gene TRBV19 combines with J gene TRBJ2-1, with 8 bases identical to TRBD2. V was pared by 4 bases and J by 4 bases, with 12 bases of the junction left unmatched. The germline V gene encodes CDR1 LNHDA and CDR2 SQIVND (reference sequence). The CDR3 extends over 17 amino acids. This CDR3 reads CASSRSGRTSFYNEQFF. DNA of the CDR3: TGTGCCAGTAGTAGGTCCGGTCGGACTAGCTTTTACAATGAGCAGTTCTTC.

The chain links TRBV21-1 to TRBJ2-5; TRBD2 reflects the table's D call only, with no check against the DNA. TRBV21-1 represents a pseudogene. The CDR3 has 16 residues. The CDR3 nucleotides are TGTGCCAGCAGCAAATCGAAAACCGGGACTAGCGAATCCGCGCACTTC. Amino acid sequence: CASSKSKTGTSESAHF.

The genes are TRBV25-1 and TRBJ1-5, with 9 nucleotides matching TRBD1. The CDR3 consists of 14 residues. The ends lost 5 bases at V and 1 base at J; junction bases unmatched: 0. Germline CDR1 MGHDK, CDR2 SYGVNS. CDR3 sequence: CASSTGGSNQPQHF. CDR3 DNA sequence: TGTGCCAGCAGTACAGGGGGCAGCAATCAGCCCCAGCATTTT.

The gene calls are TRBV28 and TRBJ1-2; 9 bases map to TRBD1. The germline V gene encodes CDR1 MDHEN and CDR2 SYDVKM. J was trimmed by 5 bases and V by 8 bases; bases with no gene match: 12. CDR3 size: 15 residues. CDR3 bases: TGTGCCAGCTCCCGGGACAGGGTGCTGGATTATGGCTACACCTTC. Its translation: CASSRDRVLDYGYTF.

This chain connects TRBV9 to TRBJ1-3; D gene unclear. Germline V gene data show CDR1 as SGDLS and CDR2 as YYNGEE. Deletions cut 3 bases from V and 0 bases from J, with 7 bases between. This CDR3 region has 14 residues. CDR3 bases: TGTGCCAGCAGCGGTGACTTCTCTGGAAACACCATATATTTT. Translated, it gives CASSGDFSGNTIYF.

The DNA of the CDR3 is TGTGCCAGCAGTTTGATAAGCGGGGGTTCCTACAATGAGCAGTTCTTC. This encodes CASSLISGGSYNEQFF. V usage is TRBV28 and J usage is TRBJ2-1, with TRBD2 matching over 8 bases. This CDR3 is built from 16 residues. Per the germline V gene, CDR1 is MDHEN and CDR2 is SYDVKM. Unmatched junction bases numbered 5, after V lost 3 bases and J lost 1 base.

About this clone itself: The sample contains more than one DNA sequence encoding this CDR3. This chain uses TRBV4-3 with TRBJ2-2; D might be TRBD1 (5 bases). Between the trimmed V and J ends, which lost 1 base and 5 bases, there was a span of 8 bases. In germline, CDR1 is LGHNA, CDR2 YSLEER. The CDR3 runs 14 residues. The DNA for the CDR3 is TGCGCCAGCAGCCAAGGACAGTTGACCGGGGAGCTGTTTTTT. Translated: CASSQGQLTGELFF.

This clone is a singleton in its sample. V usage is TRBV11-2 and J usage is TRBJ2-5, with 8 bases matching TRBD2. CDR1 and CDR2 from the germline V gene are SGHAT and FQNNGV. The junction had 8 bases not matched to a gene; V was cut back by 3 bases and J by 2 bases. CDR3 length equals 16 residues. CDR3 residues: CASSLGSSGAQETQYF. CDR3 in DNA: TGTGCCAGCAGCTTGGGGAGTAGCGGGGCTCAAGAGACCCAGTACTTC.

This clone showed up just once. The rearrangement links TRBV5-1 to TRBJ1-4; D uncertain. The CDR3 is made up of 14 amino acids. The V gene lost 3 bases and the J gene lost 0 bases, with 6 bases spanning the gap. CDR1 is SGHRS and CDR2 is YFSETQ in the germline V gene. The CDR3 region has the DNA TGCGCCAGCAGCTGGGCAGCAACTAATGAAAAACTGTTTTTT. Protein sequence: CASSWAATNEKLFF.

A single count supports this clone. The genes are TRBV5-1 and TRBJ1-1, with 9 nucleotides matching TRBD1. Trimming took 4 bases from V and 10 from J; bases not matched to a gene: 8. The CDR3 sequence is 13 residues long. From germline, CDR1 is SGHRS and CDR2 YFSETQ. CDR3 in amino acids: CASSLGQGGVAFF. In DNA form, the CDR3 reads TGCGCCAGCAGCCTGGGACAGGGAGGCGTAGCTTTCTTT.

CDR3 loop: CASSYTSGMTYNEQFF. In DNA form, the CDR3 reads TGTGCCAGCAGTTACACTAGCGGAATGACCTACAATGAGCAGTTCTTC. The chain recombines TRBV11-2 with TRBJ2-1; 8 nucleotides match TRBD2. Germline loops: CDR1 SGHAT, CDR2 FQNNGV. There are 16 residues in the CDR3. Unmatched junction bases numbered 9, after V lost 6 bases and J lost 2 bases.